The 12 T cell receptor beta chains below were found in one sample sequenced in a study of blood T cells in healthy people across ages. Then a second PCR, running roughly 6 to 11 cycles, was carried out with a sample-barcoded 5' primer and a J-beta primer mix. TCRdb fed the 5' RACE reads into MiXCR, producing one record per CDR3 protein. This sample has about 970,000 distinct CDR3 sequences, with roughly 50% found just once. The sequencing sample was made of blood. Receptors originate from a woman aged 55-69 years in good health.

The chain links TRBV15 to TRBJ2-7; 7 bases are a match to TRBD1. Germline CDR1 LNHNV, CDR2 YYDKDF (reference sequence). The CDR3 spans 13 residues. V trimming: 0 bases; J trimming: 7 bases; junction bases outside the gene matches: 3. The CDR3 is CATSRDPGGEQYF. DNA of the CDR3: TGTGCCACCAGCAGAGATCCAGGGGGTGAGCAGTACTTC.

The rearrangement links TRBV15 to TRBJ2-7, with TRBD2 as a possible D gene (5 bases). Per germline, CDR1 LNHNV and CDR2 YYDKDF (reference sequence). Trimming took off 0 bases at V and 10 bases at J, with 13 bases between the two ends. The length of the CDR3 is 13 residues. The CDR3 bases are TGTGCCACCAGCAGAGATCCCGGGGTTCGACAGTACTTC. This translates into CATSRDPGVRQYF.

The chain uses TRBV10-2 and TRBJ2-7; 13 bases line up with TRBD2. The germline gives CDR1 WSHSY, CDR2 SAAADI. Trimming at V came to 6 bases and at J to 7 bases, leaving 9 bases not matched to a gene. The CDR3 covers 15 residues. CDR3 in DNA: TGCGCCAGCAGGGATACTAGCGGGAGGGCCGGGGAGCAGTACTTC. This sequence encodes CASRDTSGRAGEQYF.

This chain connects TRBV18 to TRBJ2-1; 10 bases are a match to TRBD2. The ends lost 8 bases at V and 4 bases at J; junction bases unmatched: 5. Germline V lookup: CDR1 KGHSH, CDR2 LQKENI. CDR3 size: 14 residues. CDR3 loop: CASRTSGEYNEQFF. The CDR3 coding sequence is TGTGCCAGCCGAACTAGCGGGGAATACAATGAGCAGTTCTTC.

The V gene is TRBV2, the J gene TRBJ1-1; a weak D match, TRBD1 (5 bases). The CDR3 is made up of 16 amino acids. Trimming pared 7 bases from V and 1 base from J, leaving 19 bases between. The germline V gene has CDR1 SNHLY and CDR2 FYNNEI. CDR3 sequence (DNA): TGTGCCAGCACCCCGAACACTCCGGGACCGAACACTGAAGCTTTCTTT. Translating gives CASTPNTPGPNTEAFF.

V is TRBV7-9 and J is TRBJ2-1; unclear D gene. The CDR3 is 16 residues long. The germline V gene encodes CDR1 SEHNR and CDR2 FQNEAQ (reference sequence). The V end was cut by 1 base, the J end by 4 bases, with 14 bases between. DNA of the CDR3: TGTGCCAGCAGCTTAGTTACTCTCGGCTCATACAATGAGCAGTTCTTC. Protein product: CASSLVTLGSYNEQFF.

The V gene is TRBV20-1, the J gene TRBJ2-7; D not certain. The germline CDR1 and CDR2 sequences are DFQATT and SNEGSKA (reference sequence). The CDR3 runs to 15 residues. The germline V and J ends were trimmed by 5 bases and 0 bases, with 17 bases remaining between them. The CDR3 nucleotides are TGCAGTGCTCCCGCGAGCCGAGAGCTCTCCTACGAGCAGTACTTC. It specifies CSAPASRELSYEQYF.

This clonotype was counted only a few times. The chain carries TRBV20-1 and TRBJ1-1; D not resolved. The ends were cut back, 0 bases at V and 0 bases at J, with 23 bases in the middle. From germline, CDR1 is DFQATT and CDR2 SNEGSKA (reference sequence). The CDR3 is 19 residues long. CDR3: CSARDYLSEGYGMNTEAFF. In DNA, the CDR3 is TGCAGTGCTAGAGATTATCTTAGTGAGGGATATGGCATGAACACTGAAGCTTTCTTT.

This clonotype came up once. The rearrangement uses TRBV5-1 and TRBJ2-1, with TRBD2 identical over 9 bases. The length of the CDR3 is 16 residues. Germline V gene lookup returns CDR1 SGHRS and CDR2 YFSETQ. The junction had 10 bases not matched to a gene; V was cut back by 5 bases and J by 4 bases. The CDR3: CASRPKTSGSYNEQFF. The CDR3 DNA is TGCGCCAGCAGACCCAAGACTAGCGGTTCTTACAATGAGCAGTTCTTC.

The chain joins TRBV3-1 to TRBJ2-1; D unclear. The CDR3 spans 11 residues. Germline CDR1 reads LGHDT; CDR2 reads YNNKEL (reference sequence). The germline V and J ends were trimmed by 4 bases and 8 bases, with 6 bases remaining between them. The CDR3 region is CASSRSYEQFF. The CDR3 DNA reads TGTGCCAGCAGCCGGAGTTATGAGCAGTTCTTC.

In this sample, this clonotype turned up a few times. V is TRBV5-1 and J is TRBJ2-7; tentatively, D is TRBD2 (5 bases). The length of the CDR3 is 15 residues. The V and J ends lost 1 base and 0 bases respectively, with 11 bases between them. Germline assignment: CDR1 SGHRS and CDR2 YFSETQ. The CDR3 here is CASSLHLSASYEQYF. The CDR3 nucleotides are TGCGCCAGCAGCTTGCATCTTAGCGCCTCCTACGAGCAGTACTTC.

V gene TRBV6-2 or TRBV6-3 combines with J gene TRBJ1-1; D remains unclear. V lost 5 bases, J lost 6 bases, and 19 bases lay in between. The CDR3 is made up of 15 amino acids. CDR1 and CDR2 (germline): MNHEY, SVGEGT. In DNA, the CDR3 is TGTGCCAGCAGTCCCGCGGACGGGTCTCTTTCTGAAGCTTTCTTT. Translating gives CASSPADGSLSEAFF.